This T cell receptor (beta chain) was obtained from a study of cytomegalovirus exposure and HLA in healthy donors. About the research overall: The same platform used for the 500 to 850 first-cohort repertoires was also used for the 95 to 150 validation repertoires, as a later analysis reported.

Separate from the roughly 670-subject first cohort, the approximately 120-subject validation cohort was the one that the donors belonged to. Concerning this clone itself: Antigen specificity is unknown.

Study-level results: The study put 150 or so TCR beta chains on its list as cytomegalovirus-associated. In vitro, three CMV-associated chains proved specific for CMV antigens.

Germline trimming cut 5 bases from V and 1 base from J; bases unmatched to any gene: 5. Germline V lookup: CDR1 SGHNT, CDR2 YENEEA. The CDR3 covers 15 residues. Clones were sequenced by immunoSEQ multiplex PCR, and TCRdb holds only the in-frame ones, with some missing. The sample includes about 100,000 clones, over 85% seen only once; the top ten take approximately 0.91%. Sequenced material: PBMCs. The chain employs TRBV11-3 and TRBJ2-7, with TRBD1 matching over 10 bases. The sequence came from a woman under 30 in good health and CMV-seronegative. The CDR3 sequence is CASSTEGQGSYEQYF. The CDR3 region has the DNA TGTGCCAGCAGCACCGAGGGACAGGGGTCCTACGAGCAGTACTTC.